This T cell receptor beta chain emerged from a study of blood T cell repertoires in COVID-19. Germline assignment: CDR1 SGHRS and CDR2 YFSETQ. The V end lost 3 bases, the J end lost 2 bases, and 8 bases lay between the germline ends. The CDR3 length is 13 residues. Profiling relied on immunoSEQ multiplex PCR, and the TCRdb table lists in-frame clones only, not all of them. In the table there are about 160,000 clones, around 90% of which are singletons. The sequencing input was peripheral blood. The gene calls are TRBV5-1 and TRBJ1-1; tentative D call: TRBD1 (6 bases). This clonotype was obtained from a man aged 60 to 69 with active or convalescent COVID-19. This CDR3 reads CASSWGQNTEAFF. For the CDR3, the DNA is TGCGCCAGCAGCTGGGGACAAAACACTGAAGCTTTCTTT. Full variable domain (outside the CDR3, taken from reference TRBV5-1 and TRBJ1-1): KAGVTQTPRYLIKTRGQQVTLSCSPISGHRSVSWYQQTPGQGLQFLFEYFSETQRNKGNFPGRFSGRQFSNSRSEMNVSTLELGDSALYLCASSWGQNTEAFFGQGTRLTVV.